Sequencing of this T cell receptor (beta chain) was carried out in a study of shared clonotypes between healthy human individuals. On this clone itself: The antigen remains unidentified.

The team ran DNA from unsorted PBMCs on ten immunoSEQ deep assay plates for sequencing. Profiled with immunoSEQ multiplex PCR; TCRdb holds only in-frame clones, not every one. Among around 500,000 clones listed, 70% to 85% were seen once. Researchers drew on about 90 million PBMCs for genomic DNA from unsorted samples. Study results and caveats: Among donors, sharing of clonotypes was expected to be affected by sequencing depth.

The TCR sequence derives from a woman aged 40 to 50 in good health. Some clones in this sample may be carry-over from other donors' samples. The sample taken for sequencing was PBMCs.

The CDR3 sequence is CASSLTSGIGNTQYF. For the CDR3, the DNA is TGTGCCAGCAGTCTTACTAGCGGGATTGGGAATACGCAGTATTTT. The chain joins TRBV27 to TRBJ2-3, with TRBD2 matching 10 bases. V lost 5 bases, J lost 7 bases, and 9 bases stayed unmatched. The V gene's germline CDR1 is MNHEY and CDR2 SMNVEV (reference sequence). The CDR3 totals 15 residues.